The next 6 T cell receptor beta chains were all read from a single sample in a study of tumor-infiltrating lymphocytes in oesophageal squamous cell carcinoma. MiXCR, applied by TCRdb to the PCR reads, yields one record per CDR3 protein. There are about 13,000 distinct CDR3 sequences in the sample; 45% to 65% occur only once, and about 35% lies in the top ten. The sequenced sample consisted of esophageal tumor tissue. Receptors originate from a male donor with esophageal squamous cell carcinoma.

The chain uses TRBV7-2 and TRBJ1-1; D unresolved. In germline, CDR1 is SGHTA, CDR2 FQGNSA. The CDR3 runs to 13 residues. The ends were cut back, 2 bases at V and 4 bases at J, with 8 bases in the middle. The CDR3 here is CASSLKGGTEAFF. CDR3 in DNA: TGTGCCAGCAGCTTAAAGGGAGGCACTGAAGCTTTCTTT.

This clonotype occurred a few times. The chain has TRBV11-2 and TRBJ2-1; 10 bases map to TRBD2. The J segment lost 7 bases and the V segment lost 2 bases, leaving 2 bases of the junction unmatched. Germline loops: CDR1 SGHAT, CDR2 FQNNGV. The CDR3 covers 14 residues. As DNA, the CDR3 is TGTGCCAGCAGCTTAAGAGCGGGAGGGAATGAGCAGTTCTTC. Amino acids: CASSLRAGGNEQFF.

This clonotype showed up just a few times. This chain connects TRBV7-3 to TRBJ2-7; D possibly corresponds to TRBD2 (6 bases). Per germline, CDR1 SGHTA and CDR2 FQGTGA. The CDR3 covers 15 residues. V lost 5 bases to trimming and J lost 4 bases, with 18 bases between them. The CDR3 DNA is TGTGCCAGCAGCCTCTCCTCGGGGACTTATTACGAGCAGTACTTC. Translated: CASSLSSGTYYEQYF.

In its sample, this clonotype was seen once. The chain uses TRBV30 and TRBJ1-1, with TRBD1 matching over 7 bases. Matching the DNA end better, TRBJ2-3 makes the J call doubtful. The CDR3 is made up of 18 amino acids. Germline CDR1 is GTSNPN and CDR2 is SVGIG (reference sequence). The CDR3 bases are TGTGCCTGGAGTGTAGGGCAGGGGGTCCGTCTGGGCACAGATACGCAGTATTTT. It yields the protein CAWSVGQGVRLGTDTQYF.

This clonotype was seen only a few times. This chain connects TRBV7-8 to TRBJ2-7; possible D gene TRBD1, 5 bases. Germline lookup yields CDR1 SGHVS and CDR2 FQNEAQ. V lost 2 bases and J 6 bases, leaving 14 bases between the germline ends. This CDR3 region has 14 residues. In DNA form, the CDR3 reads TGTGCCAGCAGCTTAAGACAAAACCAGGGCGAGCAGTACTTC. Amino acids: CASSLRQNQGEQYF.

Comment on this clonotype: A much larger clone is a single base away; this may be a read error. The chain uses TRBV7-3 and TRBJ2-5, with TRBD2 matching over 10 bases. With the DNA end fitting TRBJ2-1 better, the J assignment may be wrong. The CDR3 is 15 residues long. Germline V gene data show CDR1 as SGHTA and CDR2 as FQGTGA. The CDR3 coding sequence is TGTGCCAGCAGCCCAGGGACTAGCGATCTCGAGACCCAGTTCTTC. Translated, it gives CASSPGTSDLETQFF.